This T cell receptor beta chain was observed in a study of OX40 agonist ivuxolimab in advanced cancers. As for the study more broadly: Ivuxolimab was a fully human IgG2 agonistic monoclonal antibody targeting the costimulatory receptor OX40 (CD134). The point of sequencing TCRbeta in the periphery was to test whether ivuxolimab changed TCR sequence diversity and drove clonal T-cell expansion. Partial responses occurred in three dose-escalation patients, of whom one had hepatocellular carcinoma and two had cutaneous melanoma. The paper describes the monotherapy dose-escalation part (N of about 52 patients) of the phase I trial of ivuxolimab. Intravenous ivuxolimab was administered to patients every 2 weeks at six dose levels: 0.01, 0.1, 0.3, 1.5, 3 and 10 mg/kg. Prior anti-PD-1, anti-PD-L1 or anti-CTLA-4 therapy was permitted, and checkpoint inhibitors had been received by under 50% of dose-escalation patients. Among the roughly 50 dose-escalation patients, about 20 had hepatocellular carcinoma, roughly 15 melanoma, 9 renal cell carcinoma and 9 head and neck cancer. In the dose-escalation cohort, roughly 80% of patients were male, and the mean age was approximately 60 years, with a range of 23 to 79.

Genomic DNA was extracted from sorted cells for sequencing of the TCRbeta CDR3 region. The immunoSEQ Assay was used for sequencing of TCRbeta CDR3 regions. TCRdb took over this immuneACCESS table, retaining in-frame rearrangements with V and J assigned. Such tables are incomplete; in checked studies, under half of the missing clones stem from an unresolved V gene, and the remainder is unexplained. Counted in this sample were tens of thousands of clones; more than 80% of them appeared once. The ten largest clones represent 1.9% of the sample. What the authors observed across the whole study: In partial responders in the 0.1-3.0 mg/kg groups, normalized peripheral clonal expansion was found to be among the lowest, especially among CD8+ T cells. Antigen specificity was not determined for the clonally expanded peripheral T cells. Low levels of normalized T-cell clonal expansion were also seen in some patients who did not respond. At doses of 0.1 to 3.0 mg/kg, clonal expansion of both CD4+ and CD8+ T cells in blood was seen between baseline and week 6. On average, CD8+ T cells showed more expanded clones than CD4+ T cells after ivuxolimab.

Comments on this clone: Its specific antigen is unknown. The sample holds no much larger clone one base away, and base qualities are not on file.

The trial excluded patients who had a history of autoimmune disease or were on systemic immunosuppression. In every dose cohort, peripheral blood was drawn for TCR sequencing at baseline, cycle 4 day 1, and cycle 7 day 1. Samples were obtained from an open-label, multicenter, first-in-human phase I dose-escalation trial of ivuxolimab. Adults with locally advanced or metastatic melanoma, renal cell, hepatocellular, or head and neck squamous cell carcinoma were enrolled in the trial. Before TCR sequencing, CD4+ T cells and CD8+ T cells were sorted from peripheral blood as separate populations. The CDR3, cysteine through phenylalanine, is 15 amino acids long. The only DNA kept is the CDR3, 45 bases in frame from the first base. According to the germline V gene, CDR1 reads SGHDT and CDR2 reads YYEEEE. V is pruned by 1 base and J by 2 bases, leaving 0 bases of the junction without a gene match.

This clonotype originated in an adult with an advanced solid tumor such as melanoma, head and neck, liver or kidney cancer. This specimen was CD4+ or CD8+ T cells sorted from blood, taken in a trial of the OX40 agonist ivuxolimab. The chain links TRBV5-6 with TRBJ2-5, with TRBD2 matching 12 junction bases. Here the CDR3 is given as CASSLTSGGQETQYF. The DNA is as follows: TGTGCCAGCAGCTTGACTAGCGGGGGGCAAGAGACCCAGTACTTC.